These T cell receptor beta chains were read from a single sample in a study of control samples from healthy donors and cancer patients. TCRdb's table, derived via immunoSEQ multiplex PCR, lists solely in-frame clones and lacks some. The sample carries 100,000 to 150,000 clones, 87% recorded once. The sample consisted of blood. The receptors stem from a man aged 55 to 70 in good health. Both conserved end residues are part of each CDR3. A D gene is named only where the DNA matches it firmly. Some rows have no size entry. The others give once, few or many, or a class for an expanded clone.

>TRBJ2-7|TRBD1|-|TRBV15
CATSLDRGGYEQYF
TGTGCCACCAGCCTGGACAGGGGGGGGTACGAGCAGTACTTC
>TRBJ1-5|TRBD1|-|TRBV12-3/TRBV12-4
CASTTGFNQPQHF
TGTGCCAGCACGACAGGGTTCAATCAGCCCCAGCATTTT
>TRBJ2-7|-|-|TRBV3-1/TRBV3-2
CASSQGTVSYEQYF
TGTGCCAGCAGCCAAGGGACGGTCTCCTACGAGCAGTACTTC
>TRBJ2-2|-|-|TRBV18
CASSPMGSAGELFF
TGTGCCAGCTCACCAATGGGTTCGGCCGGGGAGCTGTTTTTT
>TRBJ2-1|-|-|TRBV7-2
CASSSSVGTPSDNEQFF
TGTGCCAGCAGCTCATCAGTCGGGACACCGTCTGACAATGAGCAGTTCTTC
>TRBJ1-2|-|-|TRBV28
CASSLPENPYGYTF
TGTGCCAGCAGTTTACCGGAAAACCCCTATGGCTACACCTTC
>TRBJ1-4|-|-|TRBV19
CASSLSGVTEKLFF
TGTGCCAGTAGTCTATCCGGGGTTACTGAAAAACTGTTTTTT
>TRBJ1-5|-|-|TRBV19
CASSDVRGQHSNQPQHF
TGTGCCAGTAGCGACGTTAGGGGTCAGCATAGCAATCAGCCCCAGCATTTT
>TRBJ2-5|-|-|TRBV6-1
CASSVRLGPPQGETQYF
TGTGCCAGCAGTGTCCGATTGGGCCCACCACAAGGGGAGACCCAGTACTTC
>TRBJ1-2|-|-|TRBV28
CASSLVGGASGYTF
TGTGCCAGCAGTTTAGTCGGGGGCGCCTCGGGCTACACCTTC
>TRBJ2-2|TRBD2|few|TRBV18
CASSEVQGGSTGELFF
TGTGCCAGCTCAGAAGTCCAGGGCGGGAGCACCGGGGAGCTGTTTTTT
>TRBJ2-2|-|-|TRBV19
CASSIAGNTGELFF
TGTGCCAGTAGTATAGCAGGGAACACCGGGGAGCTGTTTTTT
>TRBJ2-4|-|-|TRBV7-9
CASSLQGGLAKNIQYF
TGTGCCAGCAGCCTCCAGGGGGGACTAGCCAAAAACATTCAGTACTTC
>TRBJ1-4|-|-|TRBV28
CASRAGDTATNEKLFF
TGTGCCAGCAGGGCAGGGGATACTGCAACTAATGAAAAACTGTTTTTT
>TRBJ2-7|-|-|TRBV6-2/TRBV6-3
CASSSPMTGTNEQYF
TGTGCCAGCAGTTCCCCCATGACGGGAACAAACGAGCAGTACTTC
>TRBJ2-5|-|-|TRBV5-8
CASSLGGLETQYF
TGTGCCAGCAGCTTAGGGGGGTTGGAGACCCAGTACTTC
>TRBJ2-2|TRBD2|-|TRBV4-3
CASSQDQIMLAGGELFF
TGCGCCAGCAGCCAAGACCAGATCATGTTAGCGGGCGGGGAGCTGTTTTTT
>TRBJ2-3|-|-|TRBV12-3/TRBV12-4
CASRRTATQYF
TGTGCCAGCAGGAGGACAGCTACGCAGTATTTT
>TRBJ2-7|-|-|TRBV5-6
CASTRWGPTYEQYF
TGTGCCAGCACTCGGTGGGGGCCCACCTACGAGCAGTACTTC
>TRBJ1-1|TRBD1|-|TRBV4-1
CASSQVGSDRGGTEAFF
TGCGCCAGCAGCCAAGTAGGCTCGGACAGGGGGGGCACTGAAGCTTTCTTT
>TRBJ1-1|-|-|TRBV23-1
CASSQLGAATEAFF
TGCGCCAGCAGTCAATTAGGGGCCGCTACTGAAGCTTTCTTT
>TRBJ2-5|TRBD2|-|TRBV6-6
CASSYGQRGGRETQYF
TGTGCCAGCAGTTACGGCCAGCGGGGGGGCCGTGAGACCCAGTACTTC
>TRBJ2-3|-|-|TRBV18
CASSPPGAIGADTQYF
TGTGCCAGCTCACCACCAGGGGCTATTGGCGCAGATACGCAGTATTTT
>TRBJ2-7|-|once|TRBV6-6
CASRWEGAAYEQYF
TGTGCCAGCAGGTGGGAGGGGGCTGCTTACGAGCAGTACTTC
>TRBJ1-1|-|-|TRBV10-2
CASSDTLGAGKAEAFF
TGCGCCAGCAGTGACACTCTGGGGGCAGGGAAGGCTGAAGCTTTCTTT
>TRBJ1-4|TRBD1|-|TRBV6-2/TRBV6-3
CASSYSTGTGFLEEKLFF
TGTGCCAGCAGTTACTCAACCGGGACAGGATTCCTAGAAGAAAAACTGTTTTTT